These T cell receptor beta chains were read from a single sample in a study of cytomegalovirus exposure and HLA in healthy donors. Sequencing was performed with immunoSEQ multiplex PCR; in TCRdb, only in-frame clones are kept and a portion is missing. The data hold 160,000 or so clones, with roughly 80% observed a single time. The sequencing input was PBMCs. The receptors originated from a man aged 40-50 years in good health and CMV-seronegative. Both conserved end residues are part of each CDR3. D genes are given only for firm matches. Clone size is not always given. Where it is, it says once, few, many or a class for expanded clones.

abundance,v_gene,j_gene,len,d_gene,CDR3aa,CDR3nt
NA,TRBV29-1,TRBJ2-3,11,NA,CSVRQTDTQYF,TGCAGCGTCAGACAGACAGATACGCAGTATTTT
NA,TRBV7-8,TRBJ1-4,13,NA,CASSLGFRNVVVF,TGTGCCAGCAGCTTAGGCTTCAGGAACGTTGTGGTTTTT
NA,TRBV7-9,TRBJ1-2,16,TRBD1,CASSFPQGAIDYGYTF,TGTGCCAGCAGCTTTCCTCAGGGGGCAATAGACTATGGCTACACCTTC
NA,TRBV7-3,TRBJ2-1,15,TRBD2,CASSPGLAPPREQFF,TGTGCCAGCAGTCCGGGACTAGCGCCCCCCAGGGAGCAGTTCTTC
NA,TRBV27,TRBJ2-7,15,TRBD2,CASSLLAGGRGEQYF,TGTGCCAGCAGTTTACTAGCGGGAGGCAGAGGAGAGCAGTACTTC
NA,TRBV6-4,TRBJ2-6,18,TRBD1,CASSELGQGATGANVLTF,TGTGCCAGCAGTGAACTAGGACAGGGGGCAACTGGGGCCAACGTCCTGACTTTC
NA,TRBV10-1,TRBJ1-5,15,NA,CASSDAAGFDQPQHF,TGCGCCAGCAGTGACGCGGCGGGGTTCGATCAGCCCCAGCATTTT
NA,TRBV7-2,TRBJ2-7,15,TRBD1,CAVGTGNPGPYEQYF,TGTGCCGTCGGGACAGGGAACCCAGGCCCCTACGAGCAGTACTTC
NA,TRBV27,TRBJ2-7,13,NA,CASSARDSYEQYF,TGTGCCAGCAGTGCTAGAGATAGCTACGAGCAGTACTTC
NA,TRBV5-1,TRBJ2-1,13,NA,CASSSGTGNEQFF,TGCGCCAGCAGCTCAGGAACCGGTAATGAGCAGTTCTTC
NA,TRBV7-2,TRBJ2-7,14,TRBD2,CASSLSSGSYEQYF,TGTGCCAGCAGCTTATCTAGCGGGAGTTACGAGCAGTACTTC
NA,TRBV7-2,TRBJ1-2,17,TRBD1,CASSFSPGQGRLSGYTF,TGTGCCAGCAGCTTTTCCCCGGGACAGGGACGTCTATCTGGCTACACCTTC
NA,TRBV9,TRBJ1-3,15,NA,CASSVGGGSGNTIYF,TGTGCCAGCAGCGTAGGGGGGGGAAGTGGAAACACCATATATTTT
few,TRBV15,TRBJ1-1,12,NA,CATSPGWTEAFF,TGTGCCACCAGCCCAGGGTGGACTGAAGCTTTCTTT
NA,TRBV5-4,TRBJ1-1,14,TRBD1,CASSGRDRGEGAFF,TGTGCCAGCAGCGGCCGGGACAGGGGAGAGGGAGCTTTCTTT
NA,TRBV4-3,TRBJ2-1,16,TRBD1,CASSQDGQGAYNEQFF,TGCGCCAGCAGCCAAGACGGACAGGGGGCTTACAATGAGCAGTTCTTC